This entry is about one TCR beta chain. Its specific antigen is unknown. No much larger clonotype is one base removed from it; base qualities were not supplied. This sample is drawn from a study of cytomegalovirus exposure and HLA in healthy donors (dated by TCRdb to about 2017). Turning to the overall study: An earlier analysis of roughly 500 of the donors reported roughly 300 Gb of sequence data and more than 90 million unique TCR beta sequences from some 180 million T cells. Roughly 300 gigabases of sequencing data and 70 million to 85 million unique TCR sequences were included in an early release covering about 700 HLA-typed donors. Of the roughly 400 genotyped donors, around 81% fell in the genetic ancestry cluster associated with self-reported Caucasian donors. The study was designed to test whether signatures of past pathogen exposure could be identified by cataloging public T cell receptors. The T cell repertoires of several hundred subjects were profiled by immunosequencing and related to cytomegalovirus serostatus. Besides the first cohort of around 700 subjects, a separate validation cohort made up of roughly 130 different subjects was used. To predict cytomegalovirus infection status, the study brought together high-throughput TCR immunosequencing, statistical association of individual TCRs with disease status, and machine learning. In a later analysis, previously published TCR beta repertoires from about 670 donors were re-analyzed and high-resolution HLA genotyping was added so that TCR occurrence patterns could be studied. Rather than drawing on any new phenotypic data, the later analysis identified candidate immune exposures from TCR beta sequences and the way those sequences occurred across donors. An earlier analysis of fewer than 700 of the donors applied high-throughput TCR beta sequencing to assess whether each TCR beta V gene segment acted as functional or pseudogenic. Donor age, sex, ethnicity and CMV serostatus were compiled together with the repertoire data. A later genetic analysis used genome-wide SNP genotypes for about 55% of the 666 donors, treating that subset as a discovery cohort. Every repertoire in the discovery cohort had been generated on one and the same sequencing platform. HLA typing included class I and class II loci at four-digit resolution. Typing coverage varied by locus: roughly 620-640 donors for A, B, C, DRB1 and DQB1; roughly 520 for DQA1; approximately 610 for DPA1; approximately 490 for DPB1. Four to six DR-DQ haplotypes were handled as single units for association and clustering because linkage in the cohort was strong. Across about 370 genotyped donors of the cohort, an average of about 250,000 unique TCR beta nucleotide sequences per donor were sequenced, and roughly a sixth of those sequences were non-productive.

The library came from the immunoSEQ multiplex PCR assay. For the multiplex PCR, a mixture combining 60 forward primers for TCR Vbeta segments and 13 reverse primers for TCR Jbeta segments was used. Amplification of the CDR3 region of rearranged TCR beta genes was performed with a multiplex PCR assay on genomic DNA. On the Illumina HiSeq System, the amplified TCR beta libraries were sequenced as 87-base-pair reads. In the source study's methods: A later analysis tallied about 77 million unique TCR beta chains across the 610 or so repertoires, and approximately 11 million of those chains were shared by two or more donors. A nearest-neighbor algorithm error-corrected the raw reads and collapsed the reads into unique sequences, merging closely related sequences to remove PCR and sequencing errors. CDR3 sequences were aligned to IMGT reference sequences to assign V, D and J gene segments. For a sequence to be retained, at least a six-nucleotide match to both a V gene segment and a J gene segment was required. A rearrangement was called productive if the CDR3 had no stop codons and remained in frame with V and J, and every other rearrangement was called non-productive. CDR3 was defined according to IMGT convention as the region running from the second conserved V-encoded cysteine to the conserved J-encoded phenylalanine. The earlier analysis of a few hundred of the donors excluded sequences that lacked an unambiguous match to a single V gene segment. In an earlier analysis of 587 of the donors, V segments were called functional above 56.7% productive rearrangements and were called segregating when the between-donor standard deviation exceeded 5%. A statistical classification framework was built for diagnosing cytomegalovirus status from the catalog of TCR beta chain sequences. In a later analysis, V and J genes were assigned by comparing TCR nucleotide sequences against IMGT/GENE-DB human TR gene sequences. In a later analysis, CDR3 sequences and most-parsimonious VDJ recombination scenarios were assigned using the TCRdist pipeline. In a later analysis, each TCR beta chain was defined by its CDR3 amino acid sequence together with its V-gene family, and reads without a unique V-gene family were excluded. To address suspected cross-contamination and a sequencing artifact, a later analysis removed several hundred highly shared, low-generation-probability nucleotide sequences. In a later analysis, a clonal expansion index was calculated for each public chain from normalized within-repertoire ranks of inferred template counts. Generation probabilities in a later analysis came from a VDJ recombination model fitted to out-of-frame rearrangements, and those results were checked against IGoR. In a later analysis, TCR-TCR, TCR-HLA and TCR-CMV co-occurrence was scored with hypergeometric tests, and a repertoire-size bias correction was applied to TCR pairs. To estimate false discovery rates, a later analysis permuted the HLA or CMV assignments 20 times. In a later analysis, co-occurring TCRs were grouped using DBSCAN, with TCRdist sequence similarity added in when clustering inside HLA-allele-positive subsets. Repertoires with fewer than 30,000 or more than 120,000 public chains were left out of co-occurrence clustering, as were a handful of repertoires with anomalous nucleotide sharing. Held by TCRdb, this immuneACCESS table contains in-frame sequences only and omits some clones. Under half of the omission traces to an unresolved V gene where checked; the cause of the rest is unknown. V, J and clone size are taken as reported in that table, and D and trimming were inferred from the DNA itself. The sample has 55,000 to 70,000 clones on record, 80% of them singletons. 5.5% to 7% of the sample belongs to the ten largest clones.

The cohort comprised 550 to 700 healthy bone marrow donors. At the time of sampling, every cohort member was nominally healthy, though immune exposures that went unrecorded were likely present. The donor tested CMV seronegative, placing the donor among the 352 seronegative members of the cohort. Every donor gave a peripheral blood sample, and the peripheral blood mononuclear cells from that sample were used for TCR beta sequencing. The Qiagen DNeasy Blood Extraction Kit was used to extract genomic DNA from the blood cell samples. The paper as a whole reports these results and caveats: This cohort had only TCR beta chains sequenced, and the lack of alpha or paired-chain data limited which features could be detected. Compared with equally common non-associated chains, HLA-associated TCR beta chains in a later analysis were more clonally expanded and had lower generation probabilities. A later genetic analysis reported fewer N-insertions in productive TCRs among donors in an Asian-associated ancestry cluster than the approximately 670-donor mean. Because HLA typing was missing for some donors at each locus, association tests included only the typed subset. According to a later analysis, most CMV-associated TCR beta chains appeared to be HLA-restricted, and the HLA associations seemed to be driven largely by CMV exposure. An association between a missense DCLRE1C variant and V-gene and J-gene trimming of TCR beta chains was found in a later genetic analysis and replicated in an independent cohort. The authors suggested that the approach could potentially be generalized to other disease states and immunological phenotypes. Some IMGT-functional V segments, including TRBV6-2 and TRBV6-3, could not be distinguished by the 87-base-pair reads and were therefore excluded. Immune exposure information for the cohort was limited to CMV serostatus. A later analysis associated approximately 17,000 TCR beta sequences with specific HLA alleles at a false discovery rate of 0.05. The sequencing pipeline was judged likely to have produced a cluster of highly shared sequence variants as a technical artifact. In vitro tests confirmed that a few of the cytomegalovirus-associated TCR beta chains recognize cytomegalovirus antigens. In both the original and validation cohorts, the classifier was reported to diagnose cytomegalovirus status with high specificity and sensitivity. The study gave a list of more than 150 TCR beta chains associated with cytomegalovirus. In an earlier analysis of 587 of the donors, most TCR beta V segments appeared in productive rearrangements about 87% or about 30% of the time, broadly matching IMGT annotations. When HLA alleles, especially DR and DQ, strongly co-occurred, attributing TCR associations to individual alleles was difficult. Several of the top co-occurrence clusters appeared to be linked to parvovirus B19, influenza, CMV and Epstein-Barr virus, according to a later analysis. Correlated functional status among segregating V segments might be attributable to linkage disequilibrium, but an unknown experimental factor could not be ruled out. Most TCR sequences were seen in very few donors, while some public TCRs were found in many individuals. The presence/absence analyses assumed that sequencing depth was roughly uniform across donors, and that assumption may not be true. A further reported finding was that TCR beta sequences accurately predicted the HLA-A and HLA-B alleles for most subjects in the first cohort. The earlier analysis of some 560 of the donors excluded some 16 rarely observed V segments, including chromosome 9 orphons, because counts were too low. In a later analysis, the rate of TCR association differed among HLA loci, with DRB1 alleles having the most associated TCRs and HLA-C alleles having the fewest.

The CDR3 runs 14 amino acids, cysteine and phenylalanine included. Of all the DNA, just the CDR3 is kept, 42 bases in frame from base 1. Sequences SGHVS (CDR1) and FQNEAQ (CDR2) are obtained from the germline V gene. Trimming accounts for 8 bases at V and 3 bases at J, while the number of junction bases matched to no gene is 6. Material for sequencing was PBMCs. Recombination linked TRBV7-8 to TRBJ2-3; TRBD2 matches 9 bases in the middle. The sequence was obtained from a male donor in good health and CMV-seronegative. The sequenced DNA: TGTGCCAGCGGGCTAGCGGGGAGGACAGATACGCAGTATTTT. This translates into CASGLAGRTDTQYF.